These 6 T cell receptor beta chains share one sample of origin, sequenced in a study of T cells in Graves' hyperthyroidism and ophthalmopathy. What was amplified from RNA transcripts were TCR beta CDR3 regions. A first-round RT-PCR of the TCR CDR3 used the HTBI primer set. From the multiplex PCR reads, TCRdb called clonotypes with MiXCR, one entry per CDR3 protein. The data show about 96,000 distinct CDR3 sequences, 51% seen once. The sequenced material came from blood. The receptors were gathered from a woman between 40 and 50 years old with Graves' hyperthyroidism.

The rearrangement uses TRBV15 and TRBJ1-2; a possible D gene is TRBD1 (6 bases). Germline V lookup: CDR1 LNHNV, CDR2 YYDKDF (reference sequence). The CDR3 contains 14 residues. Trimming removed 3 bases at V and 5 bases at J, with 13 bases between. The CDR3 bases are TGTGCCACCAGCAGCTTAGGGCAGGGGTATGGCTACACCTTC. It yields the protein CATSSLGQGYGYTF.

This clonotype was seen a handful of times. Its ends do not fully match the called genes, so a read error is possible. V is TRBV19 and J is TRBJ2-7; D remains ambiguous. Germline CDR1 is LNHDA and CDR2 is SQIVND (reference sequence). This CDR3 has 13 residues. CDR3 nucleotide sequence: TGTGCCGGTAGTATCAGGAGCTCCTACGAGCAGTACTTC. Its translation is CAGSIRSSYEQYF.

The J gene is TRBJ1-6, the V gene TRBV25-1; 8 nucleotides agree with TRBD1. The J segment lost 9 bases and the V segment lost 4 bases, leaving 5 bases of the junction unmatched. This CDR3 is built from 14 residues. The germline V gene has CDR1 MGHDK and CDR2 SYGVNS. The CDR3 here is CASSGTGIRSPLHF. The CDR3 DNA reads as TGTGCCAGCAGTGGGACAGGGATTCGTTCACCCCTCCACTTT.

The chain combines TRBV11-1 with TRBJ1-2; no clear D. In germline, CDR1 is SGHAT, CDR2 FQDESV (reference sequence). The ends were cut back, 3 bases at V and 3 bases at J, with 11 bases in the middle. CDR3 size: 14 residues. CDR3 region: CASSFTTQHYGYTF. The CDR3, as DNA: TGTGCCAGCAGCTTCACGACCCAGCACTATGGCTACACCTTC.

This clonotype has only a few counts. The chain joins TRBV10-3 to TRBJ1-6, with TRBD1 matching over 7 bases. The CDR3 covers 12 residues. V gave up 10 bases and J gave up 10 bases; unmatched junction bases: 7. Germline V lookup: CDR1 ENHRY, CDR2 SYGVKD. The CDR3 reads CASRQGVSPLHF. The CDR3 DNA reads as TGTGCCAGTAGACAGGGAGTATCACCCCTCCACTTT.

The chain carries TRBV6-6 and TRBJ1-4; D not resolved. The CDR3 runs 17 residues. V was shortened by 0 bases and J by 0 bases, with 11 bases between the two germline ends. Germline CDR1 MNHNY, CDR2 SVGAGI (reference sequence). CDR3 DNA sequence: TGTGCCAGCAGTTACTCGGAGCCGTCTGCAACTAATGAAAAACTGTTTTTT. This sequence encodes CASSYSEPSATNEKLFF.